Included here is one T cell receptor beta chain sequence, with context. Its target is unknown. Individuals with ophthalmopathy presented a Clinical Activity Score of at least 3, a NOSPECS grade of at least 4 and a duration under 3 months. Any patient presenting with uncontrolled infection, other autoimmune disease, pregnancy or lactation was left out. This sample stems from a study of T cells in Graves' hyperthyroidism and ophthalmopathy. Study-level information: Blood from the periphery was taken at initial diagnosis, before any treatment.

Overall study results and limits: Also found in blood were most expanded thyroid clonotypes above 0.001.

The V gene's germline CDR1 is LNHDA and CDR2 SQIVND (reference sequence). The CDR3 spans 15 residues. V lost 4 bases, J lost 9 bases, and 8 bases stayed unmatched. Regions amplified from RNA transcripts were the TCR beta CDR3 regions. The HTBI set primed first-round TCR CDR3 RT-PCR. TCRdb reanalysed the multiplex PCR reads using MiXCR and keeps one entry per CDR3 protein. This table holds almost 500,000 distinct CDR3 sequences, around a fifth found once. V and J are TRBV19 and TRBJ1-5, with TRBD1 matching over 11 bases. Input material: blood. This TCR was sampled from a woman aged 65 to 85 with Graves' ophthalmopathy. The CDR3 is CASSTGTGGLTPQHF. DNA of the CDR3: TGTGCCAGTAGTACCGGGACAGGGGGGCTTACGCCCCAGCATTTT.